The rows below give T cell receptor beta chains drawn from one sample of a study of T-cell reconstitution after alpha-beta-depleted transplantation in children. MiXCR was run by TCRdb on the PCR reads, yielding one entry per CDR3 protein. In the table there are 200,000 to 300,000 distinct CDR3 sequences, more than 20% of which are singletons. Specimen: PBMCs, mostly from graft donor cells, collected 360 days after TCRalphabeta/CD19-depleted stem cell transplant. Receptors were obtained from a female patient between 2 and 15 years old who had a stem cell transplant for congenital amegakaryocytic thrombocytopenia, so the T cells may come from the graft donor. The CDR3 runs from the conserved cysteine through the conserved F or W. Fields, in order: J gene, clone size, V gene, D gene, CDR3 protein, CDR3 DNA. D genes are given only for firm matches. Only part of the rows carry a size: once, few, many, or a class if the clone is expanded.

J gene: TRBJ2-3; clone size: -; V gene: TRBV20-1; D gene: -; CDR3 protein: CSADYWTGASTDTQYF; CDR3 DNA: TGCAGCGCGGACTACTGGACAGGAGCTAGCACAGATACGCAGTATTTT
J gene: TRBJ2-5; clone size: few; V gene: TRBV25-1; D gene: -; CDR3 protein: CASSEYHSYQETQYF; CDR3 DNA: TGTGCCAGCAGTGAATACCATTCGTACCAAGAGACCCAGTACTTC
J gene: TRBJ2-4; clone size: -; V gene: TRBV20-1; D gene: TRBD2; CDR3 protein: CCARSRTSGLAKNIQYF; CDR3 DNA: TGCTGTGCTAGATCGAGGACTAGCGGATTGGCTAAAAACATTCAGTACTTC
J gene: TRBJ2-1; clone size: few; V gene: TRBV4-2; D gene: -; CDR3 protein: CASSQVPGGPYNEQFF; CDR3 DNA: TGTGCCAGCAGCCAAGTTCCGGGGGGCCCCTACAATGAGCAGTTCTTC
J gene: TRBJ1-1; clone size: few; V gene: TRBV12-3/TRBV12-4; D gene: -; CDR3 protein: CASSLGQRKAFF; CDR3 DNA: TGTGCCAGCAGTCTCGGACAGAGAAAAGCTTTCTTT
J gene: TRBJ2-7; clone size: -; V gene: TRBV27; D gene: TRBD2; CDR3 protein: CASSLVTSGDEQYF; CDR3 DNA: TGTGCCAGCAGTTTGGTTACTAGCGGGGATGAGCAGTACTTC
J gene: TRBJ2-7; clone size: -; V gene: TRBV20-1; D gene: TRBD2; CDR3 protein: CSAETGTSGSAYEQYF; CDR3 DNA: TGCAGTGCTGAAACCGGGACTAGCGGGAGCGCCTACGAGCAGTACTTC
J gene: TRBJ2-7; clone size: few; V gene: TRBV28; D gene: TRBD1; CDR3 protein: CASIAGTGESYEQYF; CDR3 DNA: TGTGCCAGCATCGCTGGGACAGGGGAGTCCTACGAGCAGTACTTC
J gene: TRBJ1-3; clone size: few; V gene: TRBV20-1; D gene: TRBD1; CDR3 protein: CSARTGSAGNTIYF; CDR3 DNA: TGCAGTGCTCGGACAGGGTCAGCAGGAAACACCATATATTTC
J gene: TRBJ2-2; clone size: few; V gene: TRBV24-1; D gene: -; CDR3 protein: CATSDNRATNTGELFF; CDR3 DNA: TGTGCCACCAGTGATAACAGGGCTACGAACACCGGGGAGCTGTTTTTT
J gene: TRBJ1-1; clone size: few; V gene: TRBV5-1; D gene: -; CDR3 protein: CASSLGDPLEAEAFF; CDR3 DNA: TGCGCCAGCAGCTTGGGGGATCCACTTGAGGCTGAAGCTTTCTTT
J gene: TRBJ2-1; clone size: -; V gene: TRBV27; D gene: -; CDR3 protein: CASSFHYNNEQFF; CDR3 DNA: TGTGCCAGCAGTTTCCACTACAACAATGAGCAGTTCTTC
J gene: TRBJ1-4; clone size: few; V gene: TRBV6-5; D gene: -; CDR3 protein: CASSYAATNEKLFF; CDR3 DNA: TGTGCCAGCAGTTACGCTGCAACTAATGAAAAACTGTTTTTT
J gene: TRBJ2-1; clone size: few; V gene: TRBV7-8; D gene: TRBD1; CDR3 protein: CASSQGQVFNEQFF; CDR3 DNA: TGTGCCAGCAGCCAGGGACAGGTCTTCAATGAGCAGTTCTTC
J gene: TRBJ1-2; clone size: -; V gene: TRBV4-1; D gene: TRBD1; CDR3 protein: CASSQLPGQGDYGYTF; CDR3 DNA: TGCGCCAGCAGCCAACTCCCGGGACAGGGGGACTATGGCTACACCTTC
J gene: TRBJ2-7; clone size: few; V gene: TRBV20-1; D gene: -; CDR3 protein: CSAREVLMDEQYF; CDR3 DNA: TGCAGTGCTAGAGAGGTTTTGATGGACGAGCAGTACTTC
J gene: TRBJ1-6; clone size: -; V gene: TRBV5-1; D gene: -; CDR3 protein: CASSLVGLESPLHF; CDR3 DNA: TGCGCCAGCAGCTTGGTCGGGTTGGAATCACCCCTCCACTTT
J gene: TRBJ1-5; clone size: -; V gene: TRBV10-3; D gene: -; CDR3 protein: CAISVGGNQPQHF; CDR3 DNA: TGTGCCATCAGTGTAGGCGGCAATCAGCCCCAGCATTTT
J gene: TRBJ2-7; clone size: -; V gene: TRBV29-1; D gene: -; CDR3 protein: CSVEGDYEQYF; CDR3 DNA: TGCAGCGTTGAAGGGGACTACGAGCAGTACTTC
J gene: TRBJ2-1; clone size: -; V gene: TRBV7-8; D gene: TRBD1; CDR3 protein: CASSLHGTAYNEQFF; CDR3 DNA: TGTGCCAGCAGCTTACACGGGACAGCCTACAATGAGCAGTTCTTC
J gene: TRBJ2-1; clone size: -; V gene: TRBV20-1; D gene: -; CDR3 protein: CCARDPDYFPYNEQFF; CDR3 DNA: TGCTGTGCTAGAGATCCGGACTACTTTCCCTACAATGAGCAGTTCTTC
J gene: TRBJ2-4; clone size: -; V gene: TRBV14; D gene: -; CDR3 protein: CASSRMQDGADIQYF; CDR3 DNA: TGTGCCAGCAGCCGGATGCAGGATGGGGCGGACATTCAGTACTTC
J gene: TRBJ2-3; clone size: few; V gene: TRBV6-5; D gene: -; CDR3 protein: CASSYSKVGADTQYF; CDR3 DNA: TGTGCCAGCAGTTACTCGAAAGTCGGTGCAGATACGCAGTATTTT
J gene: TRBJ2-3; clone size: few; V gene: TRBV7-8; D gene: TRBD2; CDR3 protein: CASSDSPLAGGATDTQYF; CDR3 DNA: TGTGCCAGCAGCGATAGCCCACTAGCGGGGGGCGCCACAGATACGCAGTATTTT
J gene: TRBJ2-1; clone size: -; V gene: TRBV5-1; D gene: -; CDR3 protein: CASSLKDVYNEQFF; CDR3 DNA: TGCGCCAGCAGCCTAAAGGACGTCTACAATGAGCAGTTCTTC
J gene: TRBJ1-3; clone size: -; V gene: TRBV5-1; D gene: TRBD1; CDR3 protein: CASSPDRGSSGNTIYF; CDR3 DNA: TGCGCCAGCAGCCCGGACAGGGGAAGTTCTGGAAACACCATATATTTT
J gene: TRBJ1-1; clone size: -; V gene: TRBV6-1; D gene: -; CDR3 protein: CASRQGLVTEAFF; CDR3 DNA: TGTGCCAGCAGACAGGGACTTGTGACTGAAGCTTTCTTT
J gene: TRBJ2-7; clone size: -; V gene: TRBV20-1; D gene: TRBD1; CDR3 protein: CSARDPTGYYYEQYF; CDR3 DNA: TGCAGTGCTAGAGACCCGACAGGGTATTATTACGAGCAGTACTTC
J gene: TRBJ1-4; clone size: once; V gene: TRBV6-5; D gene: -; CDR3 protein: CASSYRDINEKLFF; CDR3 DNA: TGTGCCAGCAGTTACCGGGACATAAATGAAAAACTGTTTTTT
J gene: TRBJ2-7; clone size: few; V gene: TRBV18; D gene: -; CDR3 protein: CASSERFGQYF; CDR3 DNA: TGTGCCAGCTCAGAACGTTTCGGGCAGTACTTC
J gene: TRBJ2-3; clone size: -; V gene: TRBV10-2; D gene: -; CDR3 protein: CASSVGGALTDTQYF; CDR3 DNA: TGCGCCAGCAGTGTGGGGGGGGCCCTAACAGATACGCAGTATTTT
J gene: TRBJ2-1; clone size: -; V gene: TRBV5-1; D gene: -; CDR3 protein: CASGDLASPKSYNEQFF; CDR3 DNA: TGCGCCAGCGGAGATCTAGCTAGCCCTAAATCCTACAATGAGCAGTTCTTC